Listed below are T cell receptor beta chains from one sample, sequenced in a study of radiotherapy plus CTLA-4 blockade in lung cancer. The method was immunoSEQ multiplex PCR; TCRdb's version includes in-frame clones alone and lacks a portion of them. Seen here are 62,000 or so clones, 65% to 80% observed once, and the top ten hold under 10%. The sample consisted of peripheral blood, taken from a patient treated with radiotherapy plus ipilimumab. All receptors derive from a human donor with non-small cell lung cancer who had a complete response to radiotherapy plus ipilimumab. Each CDR3 is given with its conserved first and last residue. Fields, in order: D gene, V gene, clone size, J gene, CDR3 protein, CDR3 DNA. A D gene is named only where the DNA matches it firmly. Some rows mark clone size as missing; the rest say once, few, many or name a class of expanded clone.

d_gene: .
v_gene: TRBV7-6
abundance: .
j_gene: TRBJ2-1
CDR3aa: CASSFGAYNEQFF
CDR3nt: TGTGCCAGCAGCTTCGGTGCGTACAATGAGCAGTTCTTC

d_gene: .
v_gene: TRBV7-2
abundance: .
j_gene: TRBJ2-5
CDR3aa: CASSPGAEVGTQYF
CDR3nt: TGTGCCAGCAGCCCCGGGGCTGAAGTAGGGACCCAGTACTTC

d_gene: .
v_gene: TRBV29-1
abundance: .
j_gene: TRBJ2-2
CDR3aa: CSVRGAGQATGELFF
CDR3nt: TGCAGCGTTAGAGGGGCGGGGCAGGCCACCGGGGAGCTGTTTTTT

d_gene: .
v_gene: TRBV9
abundance: few
j_gene: TRBJ1-5
CDR3aa: CASSGYNSNQPQHF
CDR3nt: TGTGCCAGCAGCGGATATAATAGCAATCAGCCCCAGCATTTT

d_gene: TRBD1
v_gene: TRBV6-1
abundance: few
j_gene: TRBJ1-2
CDR3aa: CAITPGQGGYGYTF
CDR3nt: TGTGCCATTACGCCGGGACAGGGCGGCTATGGCTACACCTTC

d_gene: .
v_gene: TRBV27
abundance: once
j_gene: TRBJ2-7
CDR3aa: CASRKGGVGTGAYEQYF
CDR3nt: TGTGCCAGCAGAAAAGGAGGGGTCGGGACTGGAGCCTACGAGCAGTACTTC

d_gene: .
v_gene: TRBV4-1
abundance: few
j_gene: TRBJ1-1
CDR3aa: CASRRWGRDTEAFF
CDR3nt: TGCGCCAGCAGGCGTTGGGGGCGCGACACTGAAGCTTTCTTT

d_gene: TRBD1
v_gene: TRBV10-2
abundance: .
j_gene: TRBJ2-1
CDR3aa: CASRQGNINEQFF
CDR3nt: TGCGCCAGCAGACAGGGGAATATCAATGAGCAGTTCTTC

d_gene: .
v_gene: TRBV11-2
abundance: once
j_gene: TRBJ1-5
CDR3aa: CASSYENQPQHF
CDR3nt: TGTGCCAGCAGCTATGAGAATCAGCCCCAGCATTTT

d_gene: TRBD1
v_gene: TRBV29-1
abundance: .
j_gene: TRBJ1-2
CDR3aa: CSVKQGGGYGYTF
CDR3nt: TGCAGCGTAAAACAGGGGGGAGGCTATGGCTACACCTTC

d_gene: .
v_gene: TRBV7-2
abundance: .
j_gene: TRBJ2-5
CDR3aa: CASSKYRWLGEETQYF
CDR3nt: TGTGCCAGCAGCAAATATAGGTGGTTGGGGGAAGAGACCCAGTACTTC

d_gene: .
v_gene: TRBV5-4
abundance: .
j_gene: TRBJ1-2
CDR3aa: CASSFGSSGYTF
CDR3nt: TGTGCCAGCAGCTTCGGCTCTTCTGGCTACACCTTC

d_gene: .
v_gene: TRBV30
abundance: .
j_gene: TRBJ1-2
CDR3aa: CAWSSRVSFRGYTF
CDR3nt: TGTGCCTGGAGCTCGCGGGTGTCTTTCCGGGGCTACACCTTC

d_gene: TRBD1
v_gene: TRBV23-1
abundance: .
j_gene: TRBJ1-1
CDR3aa: CASTQGQGAWNTEAFF
CDR3nt: TGCGCCAGCACTCAGGGACAGGGGGCTTGGAACACTGAAGCTTTCTTT

d_gene: .
v_gene: TRBV11-2
abundance: few
j_gene: TRBJ1-2
CDR3aa: CASRPFLLQGPHGYTF
CDR3nt: TGTGCCAGCAGACCTTTTCTCTTACAGGGCCCCCATGGCTACACCTTC

d_gene: .
v_gene: TRBV28
abundance: few
j_gene: TRBJ2-3
CDR3aa: CASSTPGSSTDTQYF
CDR3nt: TGTGCCAGCAGTACCCCGGGGTCCAGCACAGATACGCAGTATTTT

d_gene: .
v_gene: TRBV30
abundance: .
j_gene: TRBJ2-7
CDR3aa: CAWSVDVSYEQYF
CDR3nt: TGTGCCTGGAGTGTAGACGTATCCTACGAGCAGTACTTC

d_gene: .
v_gene: TRBV4-3
abundance: .
j_gene: TRBJ1-3
CDR3aa: CASSQDEGRNTIYF
CDR3nt: TGCGCCAGCAGCCAAGATGAAGGTAGAAACACCATATATTTT

d_gene: TRBD2
v_gene: TRBV11-3
abundance: .
j_gene: TRBJ2-3
CDR3aa: CASQRRGGSTDTQYF
CDR3nt: TGTGCCAGCCAAAGACGGGGGGGCAGCACAGATACGCAGTATTTT

d_gene: .
v_gene: TRBV7-2
abundance: .
j_gene: TRBJ2-7
CDR3aa: CASSLSSGNSYEQYF
CDR3nt: TGTGCCAGCAGCTTATCTTCAGGGAACTCCTACGAGCAGTACTTC

d_gene: .
v_gene: TRBV11-2
abundance: .
j_gene: TRBJ2-3
CDR3aa: CASSARGALEVDTQYF
CDR3nt: TGTGCCAGCAGCGCCAGGGGCGCCCTAGAGGTGGATACGCAGTATTTT

d_gene: .
v_gene: TRBV6-5
abundance: .
j_gene: TRBJ1-5
CDR3aa: CASSDGPWQPQHF
CDR3nt: TGTGCCAGCAGTGACGGGCCTTGGCAGCCCCAGCATTTT

d_gene: .
v_gene: TRBV19
abundance: few
j_gene: TRBJ2-2
CDR3aa: CASSYAENTGELFF
CDR3nt: TGTGCCAGTAGTTATGCGGAGAACACCGGGGAGCTGTTTTTT

d_gene: TRBD1
v_gene: TRBV6-5
abundance: few
j_gene: TRBJ1-6
CDR3aa: CASSYRDRGNSPLHF
CDR3nt: TGTGCCAGCAGTTATCGGGACAGGGGAAATTCACCCCTCCACTTT

d_gene: .
v_gene: TRBV7-9
abundance: few
j_gene: TRBJ2-5
CDR3aa: CASSGETQYF
CDR3nt: TGTGCCAGCAGTGGGGAGACCCAGTACTTC

d_gene: .
v_gene: TRBV7-2
abundance: once
j_gene: TRBJ1-5
CDR3aa: CASSLDSNQPQHF
CDR3nt: TGTGCCAGCAGCTTGGATAGCAATCAGCCCCAGCATTTT

d_gene: .
v_gene: TRBV6-6
abundance: once
j_gene: TRBJ1-3
CDR3aa: CASSYTGGAGNTIYF
CDR3nt: TGTGCCAGCAGTTACACGGGGGGAGCAGGAAACACCATATATTTT

d_gene: TRBD1
v_gene: TRBV5-1
abundance: .
j_gene: TRBJ2-6
CDR3aa: CASLGQGFSGANVLTF
CDR3nt: TGCGCCAGCCTGGGACAGGGGTTCTCTGGGGCCAACGTCCTGACTTTC

d_gene: .
v_gene: TRBV18
abundance: .
j_gene: TRBJ1-5
CDR3aa: CASSLQDRGGNQPQHF
CDR3nt: TGTGCCAGCTCACTTCAAGACAGAGGAGGCAATCAGCCCCAGCATTTT

d_gene: .
v_gene: TRBV9
abundance: .
j_gene: TRBJ1-1
CDR3aa: CASSVESRALSSNTEAFF
CDR3nt: TGTGCCAGCAGCGTAGAGAGTAGGGCTCTGTCGTCGAACACTGAAGCTTTCTTT

d_gene: .
v_gene: TRBV14
abundance: .
j_gene: TRBJ2-7
CDR3aa: CASGRGSYEQYF
CDR3nt: TGTGCCAGCGGGCGGGGATCCTACGAGCAGTACTTC

d_gene: TRBD2
v_gene: TRBV9
abundance: .
j_gene: TRBJ2-5
CDR3aa: CASSPRPGGETQYF
CDR3nt: TGTGCCAGCAGCCCTCGCCCGGGAGGGGAGACCCAGTACTTC

d_gene: TRBD1
v_gene: TRBV6-4
abundance: .
j_gene: TRBJ2-2
CDR3aa: CASSRGTGFTGELFF
CDR3nt: TGTGCCAGCAGCCGCGGGACAGGGTTCACCGGGGAGCTGTTTTTT

d_gene: .
v_gene: TRBV18
abundance: .
j_gene: TRBJ1-4
CDR3aa: CASSRAGEKLFF
CDR3nt: TGTGCCAGCTCACGGGCAGGTGAAAAACTGTTTTTT

d_gene: TRBD1
v_gene: TRBV7-9
abundance: .
j_gene: TRBJ1-5
CDR3aa: CASSHDRGNQPQHF
CDR3nt: TGTGCCAGCAGCCACGACAGGGGCAATCAGCCCCAGCATTTT

d_gene: TRBD2
v_gene: TRBV19
abundance: .
j_gene: TRBJ2-3
CDR3aa: CASSMTSGRAGWTDTQYF
CDR3nt: TGTGCCAGTAGTATGACTAGCGGGAGGGCCGGGTGGACAGATACGCAGTATTTT

d_gene: TRBD1
v_gene: TRBV4-2
abundance: once
j_gene: TRBJ1-5
CDR3aa: CASSQGDRDNQPQHF
CDR3nt: TGTGCCAGCAGCCAAGGCGACAGGGACAATCAGCCCCAGCATTTT

d_gene: .
v_gene: TRBV29-1
abundance: .
j_gene: TRBJ2-1
CDR3aa: CSVEEGLLIAYNEQFF
CDR3nt: TGCAGCGTTGAGGAGGGACTGCTCATCGCCTACAATGAGCAGTTCTTC

d_gene: TRBD1
v_gene: TRBV7-9
abundance: .
j_gene: TRBJ1-5
CDR3aa: CASSNGQGGQPQHF
CDR3nt: TGTGCCAGCAGCAACGGACAGGGTGGTCAGCCCCAGCATTTT

d_gene: .
v_gene: TRBV21-1
abundance: .
j_gene: TRBJ2-7
CDR3aa: CASSKRDRQGRLPIPSTYEQYF
CDR3nt: TGTGCCAGCAGCAAGAGGGATAGACAGGGTCGCCTGCCCATACCCTCTACCTACGAGCAGTACTTC

d_gene: .
v_gene: TRBV7-9
abundance: .
j_gene: TRBJ2-5
CDR3aa: CASSFSETQYF
CDR3nt: TGTGCCAGCAGCTTCAGCGAGACCCAGTACTTC

d_gene: TRBD1
v_gene: TRBV30
abundance: .
j_gene: TRBJ1-6
CDR3aa: CAWRRGTETNSPLHF
CDR3nt: TGTGCCTGGAGAAGAGGGACAGAAACTAATTCACCCCTCCACTTT

d_gene: .
v_gene: TRBV5-4
abundance: .
j_gene: TRBJ1-1
CDR3aa: CASSSPGNQPEAFF
CDR3nt: TGTGCCAGCAGCAGTCCCGGGAACCAACCTGAAGCTTTCTTT

d_gene: .
v_gene: TRBV7-2
abundance: .
j_gene: TRBJ2-7
CDR3aa: CASSLVPGQFSYEQYF
CDR3nt: TGTGCCAGCAGCTTAGTCCCAGGGCAGTTCTCCTACGAGCAGTACTTC

d_gene: .
v_gene: TRBV4-1
abundance: .
j_gene: TRBJ2-1
CDR3aa: CASSPNALYEQFF
CDR3nt: TGCGCCAGCAGCCCTAACGCCCTTTATGAGCAGTTCTTC

d_gene: TRBD1
v_gene: TRBV27
abundance: few
j_gene: TRBJ1-6
CDR3aa: CASSFRAPDRVRGSPLHF
CDR3nt: TGTGCCAGCAGTTTCAGGGCTCCGGACAGGGTACGCGGGTCACCCCTCCACTTT